These T cell receptor beta chains were read from a single sample in a study of T cell repertoires in cytomegalovirus infection. The antigens these receptors bind are not known. Each CDR3 protein gets one entry after TCRdb re-called the reads with MiXCR. The sample contains around 800,000 distinct CDR3 sequences, approximately 32% of which appear only once. The source was cultured CD8+ T cells from PBMCs, collected from culture after CMV antigen stimulation. These TCRs come from a human donor in good health (CMV status not recorded). Some clones in this sample may be carry-over from other donors' samples. Both conserved end residues are part of each CDR3. D genes are given only for firm matches. Some rows mark clone size as missing; the rest say once, few, many or name a class of expanded clone.

V gene	D gene	J gene	clone size	CDR3 DNA	CDR3 protein
TRBV12-3/TRBV12-4	-	TRBJ2-1	-	TGTGCCAGCAGTTTGGTCAGGGTTAATGAGCAGTTCTTC	CASSLVRVNEQFF
TRBV7-2	TRBD2	TRBJ2-5	many	TGTGCCAGCAGCTTACTCCTTATGACTAGCGGGGGGGCGGGAGAGACCCAGTACTTC	CASSLLLMTSGGAGETQYF
TRBV29-1	-	TRBJ1-2	-	TGCAGCGTTGAAGATCAGGGGCTGGGGCACTATGGCTACACCTTC	CSVEDQGLGHYGYTF
TRBV5-6	TRBD1	TRBJ1-1	-	TGTGCCAGCAGCCGTGGTGGAGGGGGCAACACTGAAGCTTTCTTT	CASSRGGGGNTEAFF
TRBV12-3/TRBV12-4	-	TRBJ2-5	-	TGTGCCAGCAGTACGGACATACAAGAGACCCAGTACTTC	CASSTDIQETQYF
TRBV2	-	TRBJ2-2	few	TGTGCCAGCAGTGAGGCGGGGGCCCGATGGACCGGGGAGCTGTTTTTT	CASSEAGARWTGELFF
TRBV7-6	-	TRBJ2-3	-	TGTGCCAGCAGCCCGAGACCGCTCGCCGGGGATACGCAGTATTTT	CASSPRPLAGDTQYF
TRBV7-2	-	TRBJ2-3	-	TGTGCCAGCAGCGGGAGGAGGTGCGGAGGCACAGATACGCAGTATTTT	CASSGRRCGGTDTQYF
TRBV12-3/TRBV12-4	TRBD1	TRBJ2-2	-	TGTGCCAGCACTTCCGACAGGGAAAATCCCGGGGAGCTGTTTTTT	CASTSDRENPGELFF
TRBV4-1	-	TRBJ1-5	-	TGCGCCAGCAGCCAAGATCCGGGGCAATATCAGCCCCAGCATTTT	CASSQDPGQYQPQHF
TRBV5-5	TRBD2	TRBJ2-1	-	TGTGCCAGCAGCTTGTCCTCACTAGCGGGGCCTCCCTACAATGAGCAGTTCTTC	CASSLSSLAGPPYNEQFF
TRBV12-3/TRBV12-4	-	TRBJ1-3	few	TGTGCCAGCAGGAACGGAAACACCATATATTTT	CASRNGNTIYF
TRBV13	-	TRBJ1-4	many	TGTGCCAGCAGCTCCACCCGCGCGACTAATGAAAAACTGTTTTTT	CASSSTRATNEKLFF
TRBV9	-	TRBJ2-3	-	TGTGCCAGCAGCGACCCCCGGGGACAGGGAACCGGGGGGGCCACAGATACGCAGTATTTT	CASSDPRGQGTGGATDTQYF
TRBV20-1	-	TRBJ2-1	-	TGCAGTGCTAGAGATCGCGGGATGGGTTACAATGAGCAGTTCTTC	CSARDRGMGYNEQFF
TRBV11-2	-	TRBJ2-2	few	TGTGCCAGCAGCTTTGAGGGTGGGGAGCTGTTTTTT	CASSFEGGELFF
TRBV7-6	-	TRBJ1-1	many	TGTGCCAGCAGCATCGGCCCGGGGACTGAAGCTTTCTTT	CASSIGPGTEAFF
TRBV7-2	TRBD2	TRBJ2-5	-	TGTGCCAGCAGCCCGATAGCGGGAGGGCCCGGAGGGACCCAGTACTTC	CASSPIAGGPGGTQYF
TRBV7-9	-	TRBJ1-1	many	TGTGCCAGCAGCTTTTTGCACAGCATGAACACTGAAGCTTTCTTT	CASSFLHSMNTEAFF